The clone carrying this T cell receptor (beta chain) showed up just a few times. The sample is drawn from a study of control samples from healthy donors and cancer patients. J lost 7 bases, V lost 3 bases, and 2 bases had no gene match. The CDR3 runs to 13 residues. Germline V lookup: CDR1 SGHVS, CDR2 FQNEAQ. Here immunoSEQ multiplex PCR was the method, and the copy in TCRdb shows in-frame clones only, minus some. The sample contains roughly 92,000 clones, about 89% of which appear only once. This clonotype was obtained from a woman aged 60-75 years in good health. The V and J genes are TRBV7-8 and TRBJ1-1; 10 bases fit TRBD1. The sequenced sample was blood. The CDR3 spells CASSLGQGLEAFF. In nucleotides, the CDR3 is TGTGCCAGCAGCTTGGGACAGGGGCTTGAAGCTTTCTTT.